These T cell receptor beta chains were read from a single sample in a study of beta chain features in type 1 diabetes. Assay used: immunoSEQ multiplex PCR; TCRdb lists only in-frame clones, some missing. The table records about 930,000 clones, about a sixth of them present only once. Sequencing was carried out using naive CD4+ T cells from blood. The receptors come from a woman aged 18 to 35 in good health. The CDR3 runs from the conserved cysteine through the conserved F or W. The order of the fields is clone size, V gene, J gene, D gene, CDR3 protein, CDR3 DNA. The D gene is left open where the match is weak. Size values are once, few and many counts, or a class for expanded clones, and some rows have none.

few	TRBV18	TRBJ1-4	NA	CASSLRQLATNEKLFF	TGTGCCAGCTCCCTCCGACAGCTTGCAACTAATGAAAAACTGTTTTTT
NA	TRBV4-2	TRBJ2-1	NA	CASSQDRSGVGIYNEQFF	TGTGCCAGCAGCCAAGATCGGTCGGGGGTGGGGATCTACAATGAGCAGTTCTTC
few	TRBV14	TRBJ2-4	NA	CASSQVEAKNIQYF	TGTGCCAGCAGCCAGGTAGAAGCCAAAAACATTCAGTACTTC
NA	TRBV18	TRBJ2-7	TRBD1	CASSPGTGGRYEQYF	TGTGCCAGCTCACCTGGGACAGGGGGCCGGTACGAGCAGTACTTC
NA	TRBV7-9	TRBJ2-2	NA	CASSQGVELFF	TGTGCCAGCAGCCAAGGGGTGGAGCTGTTTTTT
NA	TRBV27	TRBJ2-2	TRBD2	CASKALAGVSAGELFF	TGTGCCAGCAAAGCACTAGCGGGAGTATCAGCCGGGGAGCTGTTTTTT
few	TRBV5-6	TRBJ2-2	NA	CASSSSGNTGELFF	TGTGCCAGCAGCTCAAGCGGGAACACCGGGGAGCTGTTTTTT
NA	TRBV2	TRBJ2-2	NA	CASSEGLITGELFF	TGTGCCAGCAGTGAAGGTCTAATCACCGGGGAGCTGTTTTTT
NA	TRBV7-2	TRBJ2-5	NA	CASSLGVSEETQYF	TGTGCCAGCAGCTTAGGGGTCAGTGAAGAGACCCAGTACTTC
few	TRBV19	TRBJ2-1	NA	CASSSIGTGTFSNEQFF	TGTGCCAGTTCGTCCATCGGCACGGGAACGTTCTCCAATGAGCAGTTCTTC
NA	TRBV27	TRBJ2-5	TRBD2	CASSDAGSGSSLVRETQYF	TGTGCCAGCTCCGATGCAGGTAGCGGGAGCTCCTTAGTGAGAGAGACCCAGTACTTC
few	TRBV19	TRBJ2-1	TRBD2	CASNRGTTYANEQFF	TGTGCCAGTAATCGTGGGACTACTTACGCCAATGAGCAGTTCTTC
few	TRBV7-2	TRBJ1-4	NA	CASRGERVGEKLFF	TGTGCCAGCAGGGGCGAGAGGGTCGGGGAAAAACTGTTTTTT
many	TRBV7-9	TRBJ2-6	NA	CVLPGLTGANVLTF	TGCGTCCTGCCAGGGCTGACTGGGGCCAACGTCCTGACTTTC
once	TRBV19	TRBJ2-6	TRBD2	CASSILGLAGAMGANVLTF	TGTGCCAGTAGTATCCTTGGACTAGCGGGAGCTATGGGGGCCAACGTCCTGACTTTC
NA	TRBV6-1	TRBJ2-7	TRBD2	CASSEPTSGSLYEQYF	TGTGCCAGCAGTGAGCCGACTAGCGGGAGTCTCTACGAGCAGTACTTC